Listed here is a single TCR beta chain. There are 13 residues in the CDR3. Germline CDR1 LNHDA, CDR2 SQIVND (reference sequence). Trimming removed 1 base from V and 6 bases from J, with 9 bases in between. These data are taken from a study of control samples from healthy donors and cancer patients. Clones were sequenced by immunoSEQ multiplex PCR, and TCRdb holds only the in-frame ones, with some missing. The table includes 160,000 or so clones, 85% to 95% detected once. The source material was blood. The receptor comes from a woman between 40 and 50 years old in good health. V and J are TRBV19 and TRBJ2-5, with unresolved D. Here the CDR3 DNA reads TGTGCCAGTAGTATAGTTTTGGCGCAGACCCAGTACTTC. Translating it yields CASSIVLAQTQYF.